The 10 T cell receptor beta chains in this list originate from one sample, sequenced in a study of shared clonotypes between healthy human individuals. Profiling relied on immunoSEQ multiplex PCR, and the TCRdb table lists in-frame clones only, not all of them. The sample yields some 240,000 clones, 50% to 75% seen once. Sequenced sample: memory CD4+ T cells sorted from blood. Indicated subset: CD45RA-negative fraction. The origin of the receptors is a man aged 30 to 45 in good health.

The V and J genes are TRBV9 and TRBJ2-1; possibly TRBD2 for D (6 bases). The V gene's germline CDR1 is SGDLS and CDR2 YYNGEE. CDR3 length: 16 residues. Trimming took 1 base from V and 7 from J, leaving 18 bases between them. In DNA, the CDR3 is TGTGCCAGCAGCGTAAAATTGTGGGGACTCGGGAATGAGCAGTTCTTC. The encoded protein is CASSVKLWGLGNEQFF.

In this sample, this clone turned up many times. The chain uses TRBV19 and TRBJ2-4, with 10 bases fitting TRBD1. This CDR3 comprises 15 residues. Trimming removed 4 bases from V and 2 bases from J; junction bases left unmatched: 2. CDR1 and CDR2 from the germline V gene are LNHDA and SQIVND (reference sequence). The CDR3 DNA reads as TGTGCCAGTAGTAATGACAGGGGGCCCAAAAACATTCAGTACTTC. Its translation is CASSNDRGPKNIQYF.

The rearrangement links TRBV5-1 to TRBJ2-1, with D perhaps matching TRBD2 (6 bases). This CDR3 comprises 15 residues. Germline lookup yields CDR1 SGHRS and CDR2 YFSETQ. V was pared by 1 base and J by 7 bases, with 15 bases between. The CDR3, as DNA: TGCGCCAGCAGCTTGACCGGGACTCCGAGTAATGAGCAGTTCTTC. Amino acid sequence: CASSLTGTPSNEQFF.

V is TRBV5-6 and J is TRBJ2-2; TRBD2 agrees at 9 bases. The CDR3 length is 16 residues. The germline gives CDR1 SGHDT, CDR2 YYEEEE. The J segment lost 11 bases and the V segment lost 0 bases, leaving 11 bases of the junction unmatched. CDR3 bases: TGTGCCAGCAGCTTGGCCACGGCTAGCGGGACTACTGAGCTGTTTTTT. As protein: CASSLATASGTTELFF.

The chain employs TRBV10-1 and TRBJ2-2; 7 positions agree with TRBD2. Germline trimming cut 3 bases from V and 4 bases from J; bases unmatched to any gene: 8. This CDR3 is built from 16 residues. Germline-derived CDR1 and CDR2 are WNHNN and SYGVQD (reference sequence). The CDR3 coding sequence is TGCGCCAGCAGTGATGGGTCTAGCGGAAGCACCGGGGAGCTGTTTTTT. Amino acids: CASSDGSSGSTGELFF.

There are a few counts of this clone. V usage is TRBV18 and J usage is TRBJ2-1; TRBD2 matches at 9 bases. Germline V gene lookup returns CDR1 KGHSH and CDR2 LQKENI. The CDR3 extends over 15 amino acids. Losses at the gene ends were 0 bases for V and 7 bases for J; bases not matched to a gene: 4. CDR3 coding DNA: TGTGCCAGCTCACCACCGAGCGGGAGGTTGAATGAGCAGTTCTTC. Translation gives CASSPPSGRLNEQFF.

The chain couples TRBV6-1 to TRBJ2-3; possibly TRBD2 for D (5 bases). Between the trimmed V and J ends, which lost 6 bases and 4 bases, there was a span of 14 bases. The CDR3 has 14 amino acids. Germline assignment: CDR1 MNHNS and CDR2 SASEGT. For the CDR3, the DNA is TGTGCCAGCAGGGCCGGGATTAGTCCAGATACGCAGTATTTT. Translation: CASRAGISPDTQYF.

This clone has at least ten counts. V usage is TRBV11-2 and J usage is TRBJ2-7; the D gene is possibly TRBD1 (6 bases). The germline V gene encodes CDR1 SGHAT and CDR2 FQNNGV. The CDR3 length is 12 residues. V was shortened by 5 bases and J by 4 bases, with 9 bases between the two germline ends. CDR3 region: CASSPQGYEQYF. CDR3 DNA: TGTGCCAGCAGCCCCCAGGGGTACGAGCAGTACTTC.

The chain employs TRBV7-8 and TRBJ1-4, with D tentatively TRBD1 (6 bases). CDR3 size: 16 residues. Germline V gives CDR1 SGHVS, CDR2 FQNEAQ. V was clipped by 3 bases and J by 4 bases, with 15 bases between them. CDR3 nucleotides: TGTGCCAGCAGCTTCTCAACAGGGATCGGTAATGAAAAACTGTTTTTT. Its translation is CASSFSTGIGNEKLFF.

The chain has TRBV5-1 and TRBJ1-2; D uncertain. V was cut by 0 bases and J by 6 bases, with 9 bases left in between. The germline V gene encodes CDR1 SGHRS and CDR2 YFSETQ. This CDR3 region has 13 residues. The CDR3 spells CASSLDFQDGYTF. CDR3 in DNA: TGCGCCAGCAGCTTGGACTTCCAGGATGGCTACACCTTC.